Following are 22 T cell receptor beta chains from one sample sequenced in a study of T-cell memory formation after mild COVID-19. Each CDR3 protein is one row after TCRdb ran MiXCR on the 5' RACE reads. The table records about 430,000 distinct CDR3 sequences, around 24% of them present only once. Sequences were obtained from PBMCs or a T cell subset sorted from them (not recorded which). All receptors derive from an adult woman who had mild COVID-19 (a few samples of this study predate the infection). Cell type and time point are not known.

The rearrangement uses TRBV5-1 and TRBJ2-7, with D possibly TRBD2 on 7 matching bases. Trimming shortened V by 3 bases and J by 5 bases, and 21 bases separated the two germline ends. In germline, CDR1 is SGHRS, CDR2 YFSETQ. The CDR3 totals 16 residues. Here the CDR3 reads CASSWRIAGAEDEQYF. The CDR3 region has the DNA TGCGCCAGCAGCTGGAGGATTGCGGGGGCCGAAGACGAGCAGTACTTC.

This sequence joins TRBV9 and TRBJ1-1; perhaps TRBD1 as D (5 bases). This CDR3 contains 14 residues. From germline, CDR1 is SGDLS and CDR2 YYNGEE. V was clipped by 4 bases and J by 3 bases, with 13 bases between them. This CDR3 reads CASSPTKGYTEAFF. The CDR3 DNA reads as TGTGCCAGCAGCCCAACCAAGGGGTACACTGAAGCTTTCTTT. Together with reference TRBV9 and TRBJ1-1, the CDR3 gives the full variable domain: DSGVTQTPKHLITATGQRVTLRCSPRSGDLSVYWYQQSLDQGLQFLIQYYNGEERAKGNILERFSAQQFPDLHSELNLSSLELGDSALYFCASSPTKGYTEAFFGQGTRLTVV.

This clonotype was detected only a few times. The CDR3 region has the DNA TGTGCCAGCAGACCACGGTCAGGTTCACAAAGTCCAGATACGCAGTATTTT. It encodes CASRPRSGSQSPDTQYF. The chain employs TRBV12-3 or TRBV12-4 and TRBJ2-3; D remains ambiguous. The CDR3 loop spans 17 amino acids. V lost 6 bases to trimming and J lost 4 bases, with 23 bases between them.

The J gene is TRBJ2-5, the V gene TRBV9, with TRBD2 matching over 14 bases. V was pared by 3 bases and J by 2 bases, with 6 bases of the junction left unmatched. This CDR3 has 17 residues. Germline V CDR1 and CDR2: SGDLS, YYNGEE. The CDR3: CASSDGLAGGLQETQYF. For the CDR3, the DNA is TGTGCCAGCAGCGACGGACTAGCGGGGGGCCTTCAAGAGACCCAGTACTTC.

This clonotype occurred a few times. As DNA, the CDR3 is TGTGCCAGCGGCCGGGACTTAGACTACAATGAGCAGTTCTTC. It codes for CASGRDLDYNEQFF. The chain has TRBV25-1 and TRBJ2-1, with a possible D match to TRBD2 (6 bases). Germline V gives CDR1 MGHDK, CDR2 SYGVNS. The CDR3 runs to 14 residues. Trimming stripped 8 bases from V and 3 bases from J, with 14 bases between.

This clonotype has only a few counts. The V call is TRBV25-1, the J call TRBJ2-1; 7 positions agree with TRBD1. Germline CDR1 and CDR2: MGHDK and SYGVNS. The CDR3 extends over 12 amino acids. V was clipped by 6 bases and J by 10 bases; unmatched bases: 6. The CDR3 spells CASSTGVREQFF. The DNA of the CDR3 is TGTGCCAGCAGCACAGGGGTACGAGAGCAGTTCTTC.

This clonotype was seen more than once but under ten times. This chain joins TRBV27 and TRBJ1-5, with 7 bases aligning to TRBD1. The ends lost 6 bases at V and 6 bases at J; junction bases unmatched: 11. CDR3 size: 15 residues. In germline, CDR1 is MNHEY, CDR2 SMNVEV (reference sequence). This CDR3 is CASRDRVGGGQPQHF. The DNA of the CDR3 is TGTGCCAGCAGAGACAGGGTGGGGGGCGGTCAGCCCCAGCATTTT.

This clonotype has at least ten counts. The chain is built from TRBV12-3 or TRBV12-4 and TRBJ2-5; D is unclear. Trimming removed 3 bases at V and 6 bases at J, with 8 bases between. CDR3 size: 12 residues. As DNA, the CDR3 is TGTGCCAGCAGTTTCCCATCGCAGACCCAGTACTTC. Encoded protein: CASSFPSQTQYF.

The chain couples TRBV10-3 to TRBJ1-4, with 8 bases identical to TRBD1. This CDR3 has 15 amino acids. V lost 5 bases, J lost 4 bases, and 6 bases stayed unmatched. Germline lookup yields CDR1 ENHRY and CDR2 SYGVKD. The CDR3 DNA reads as TGTGCCATCAGTCCGACAGGGGCCAATAATGAAAAACTGTTTTTT. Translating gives CAISPTGANNEKLFF.

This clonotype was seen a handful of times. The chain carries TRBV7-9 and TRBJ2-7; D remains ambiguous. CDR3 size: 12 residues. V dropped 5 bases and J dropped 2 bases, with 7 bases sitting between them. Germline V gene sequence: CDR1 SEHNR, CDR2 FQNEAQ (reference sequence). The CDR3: CASSVSAYEQYF. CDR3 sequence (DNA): TGTGCCAGCAGCGTAAGCGCCTACGAGCAGTACTTC.

CDR3 residues: CASSSRTAIDNSPLHF. DNA for the CDR3: TGTGCCAGCAGCTCTAGGACGGCTATTGATAATTCACCCCTCCACTTT. The rearrangement uses TRBV7-2 and TRBJ1-6, with D uncertain. The CDR3 has 16 amino acids. V lost 4 bases and J 5 bases, leaving 15 bases between the germline ends. CDR1 SGHTA and CDR2 FQGNSA come from the germline V gene.

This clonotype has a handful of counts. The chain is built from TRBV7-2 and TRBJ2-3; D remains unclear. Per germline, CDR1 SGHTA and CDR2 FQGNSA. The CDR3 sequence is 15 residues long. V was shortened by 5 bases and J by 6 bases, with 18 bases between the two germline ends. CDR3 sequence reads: CASSLGLGYADTQYF. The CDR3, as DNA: TGTGCCAGCAGCCTTGGGCTAGGATACGCGGATACGCAGTATTTT.

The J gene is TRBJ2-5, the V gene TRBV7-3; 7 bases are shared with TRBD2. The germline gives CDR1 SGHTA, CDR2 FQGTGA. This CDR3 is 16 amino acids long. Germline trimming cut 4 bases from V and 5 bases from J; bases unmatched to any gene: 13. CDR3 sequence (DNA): TGTGCCAGCAGCTCTGGTCGGCAGGGAGCGGGGGAGACCCAGTACTTC. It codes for CASSSGRQGAGETQYF.

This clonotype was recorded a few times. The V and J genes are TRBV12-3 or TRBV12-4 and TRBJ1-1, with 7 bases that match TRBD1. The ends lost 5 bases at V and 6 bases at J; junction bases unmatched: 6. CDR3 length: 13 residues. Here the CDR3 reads CASSLDRVSEAFF. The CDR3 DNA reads TGTGCCAGCAGTCTCGACAGGGTTTCTGAAGCTTTCTTT.

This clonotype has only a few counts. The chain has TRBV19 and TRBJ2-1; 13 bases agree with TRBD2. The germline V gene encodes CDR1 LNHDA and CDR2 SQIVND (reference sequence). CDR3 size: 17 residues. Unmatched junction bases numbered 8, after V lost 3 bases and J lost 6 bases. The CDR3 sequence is CASSMGGLAGVINEQFF. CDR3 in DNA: TGTGCCAGTAGTATGGGAGGACTAGCGGGAGTCATCAATGAGCAGTTCTTC.

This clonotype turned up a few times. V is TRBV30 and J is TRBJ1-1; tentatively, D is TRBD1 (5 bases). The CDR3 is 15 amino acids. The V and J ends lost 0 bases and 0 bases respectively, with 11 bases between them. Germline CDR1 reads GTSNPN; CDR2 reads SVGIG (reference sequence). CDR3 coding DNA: TGTGCCTGGAGTGTACTGGGGACCGTGAACACTGAAGCTTTCTTT. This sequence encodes CAWSVLGTVNTEAFF.

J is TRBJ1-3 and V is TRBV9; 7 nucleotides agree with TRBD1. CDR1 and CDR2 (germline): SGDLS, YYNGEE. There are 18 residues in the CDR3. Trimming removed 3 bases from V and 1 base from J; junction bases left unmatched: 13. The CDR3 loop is CASSGGGQPNLSGNTIYF. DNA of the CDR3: TGTGCCAGCAGCGGCGGGGGACAGCCGAACCTGTCTGGAAACACCATATATTTT.

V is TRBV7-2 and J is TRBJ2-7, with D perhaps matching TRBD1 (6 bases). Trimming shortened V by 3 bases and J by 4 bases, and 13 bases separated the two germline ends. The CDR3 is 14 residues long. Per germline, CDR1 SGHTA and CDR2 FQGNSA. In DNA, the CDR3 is TGTGCCAGCAGCTTCCAGTCCCAGGGGTACGAGCAGTACTTC. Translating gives CASSFQSQGYEQYF.

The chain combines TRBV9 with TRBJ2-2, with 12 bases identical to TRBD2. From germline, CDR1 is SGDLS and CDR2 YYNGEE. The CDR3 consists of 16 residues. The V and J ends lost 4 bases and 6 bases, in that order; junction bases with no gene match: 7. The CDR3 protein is CASSTRLAGVAGELFF. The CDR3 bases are TGTGCCAGCAGCACAAGACTAGCGGGGGTGGCCGGGGAGCTGTTTTTT.

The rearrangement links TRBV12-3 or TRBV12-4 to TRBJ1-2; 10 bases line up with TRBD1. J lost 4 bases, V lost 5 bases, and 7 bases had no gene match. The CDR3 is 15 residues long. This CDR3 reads CASSPTGGVRYGYTF. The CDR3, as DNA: TGTGCCAGCAGTCCGACAGGGGGCGTTCGCTATGGCTACACCTTC.

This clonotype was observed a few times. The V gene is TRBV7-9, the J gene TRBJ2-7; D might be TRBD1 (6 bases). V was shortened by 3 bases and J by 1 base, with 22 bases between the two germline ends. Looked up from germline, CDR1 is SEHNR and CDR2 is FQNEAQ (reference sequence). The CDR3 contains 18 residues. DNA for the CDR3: TGTGCCAGCAGCTTGAGTCCCACCGCGACAGGACATTCCTACGAGCAGTACTTC. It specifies CASSLSPTATGHSYEQYF.

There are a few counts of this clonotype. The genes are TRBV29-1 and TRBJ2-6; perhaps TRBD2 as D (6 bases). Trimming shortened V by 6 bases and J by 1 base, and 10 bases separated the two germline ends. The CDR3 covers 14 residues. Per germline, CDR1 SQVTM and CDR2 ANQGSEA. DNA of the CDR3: TGCAGCGTGGGGGGTACGTCTGGGGCCAACGTCCTGACTTTC. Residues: CSVGGTSGANVLTF.